A single sample gave rise to the 15 T cell receptor beta chains below, sequenced in a study of T cell repertoires in cytomegalovirus infection. One entry per CDR3 protein results from TCRdb running MiXCR on the reads. Of 310,000 or so distinct CDR3 sequences listed, approximately 8.9% were seen once; the top ten hold 2% to 3%. Sequencing used PBMCs. The receptors were gathered from a human donor in good health (CMV status not recorded). Some clones in this sample may be carry-over from other donors' samples.

This clonotype was seen at least ten times. The chain couples TRBV20-1 to TRBJ2-5, with 11 positions matching TRBD2. The length of the CDR3 is 13 residues. CDR1 DFQATT and CDR2 SNEGSKA come from the germline V gene (reference sequence). Trimming took 6 bases from V and 3 from J; bases not matched to a gene: 3. The DNA of the CDR3 is TGCAGTGCACCTAGCGGGGGGAAAGAGACCCAGTACTTC. Translation gives CSAPSGGKETQYF.

This clonotype was observed many times. CDR3: CASSYEVDRAYGYTF. The DNA for the CDR3 is TGTGCCAGCAGTTACGAGGTGGACCGTGCCTATGGCTACACCTTC. The rearrangement joins TRBV6-5 to TRBJ1-2; D gene uncertain. Germline loops: CDR1 MNHEY, CDR2 SVGAGI. The germline V and J ends were trimmed by 2 bases and 4 bases, with 14 bases remaining between them. The length of the CDR3 is 15 residues.

This clonotype was counted ten times or more. J is TRBJ2-1 and V is TRBV28; the D is unclear. The length of the CDR3 is 14 residues. Germline V gene lookup returns CDR1 MDHEN and CDR2 SYDVKM. V was clipped by 6 bases and J by 7 bases, with 16 bases between them. As DNA, the CDR3 is TGTGCCAGCAGCCCCCCCTGGAAAGGGAATGAGCAGTTCTTC. It translates to CASSPPWKGNEQFF.

The rearrangement joins TRBV4-1 to TRBJ1-1, with 7 bases aligning to TRBD1. The CDR3 is 14 residues long. Germline loops: CDR1 MGHRA, CDR2 YSYEKL. V lost 6 bases and J lost 1; bases outside the gene matches: 5. For the CDR3, the DNA is TGCGCCAGCAGTCTTACAGGGGAGAACACTGAAGCTTTCTTT. This translates into CASSLTGENTEAFF.

This clonotype was seen at least ten times. The rearrangement links TRBV12-3 or TRBV12-4 to TRBJ1-2; possibly TRBD1 for D (6 bases). This CDR3 spans 16 amino acids. Trimming shortened V by 2 bases and J by 0 bases, and 13 bases separated the two germline ends. CDR3 sequence (DNA): TGTGCCAGCAGTTTAAGCGAACAGGGCCCTAACTATGGCTACACCTTC. Residues: CASSLSEQGPNYGYTF.

This clonotype was recorded a few times. The gene calls are TRBV27 and TRBJ1-1, with unresolved D. V lost 6 bases to trimming and J lost 5 bases, with 10 bases between them. The CDR3 runs 12 residues. In germline, CDR1 is MNHEY, CDR2 SMNVEV (reference sequence). The CDR3 region is CASRVPGTEAFF. The CDR3 DNA is TGTGCCAGCAGGGTTCCGGGGACTGAAGCTTTCTTT.

Ten or more counts support this clonotype. J is TRBJ2-1 and V is TRBV28, with D possibly being TRBD1 (5 bases). The V end lost 7 bases, the J end lost 8 bases, and 24 bases lay between the germline ends. Germline assignment: CDR1 MDHEN and CDR2 SYDVKM. CDR3 length: 16 residues. Here the CDR3 DNA reads TGTGCCAGCACCGCTAGGGGCGGCCTCAAGTCTCATGAGCAGTTCTTC. Residues: CASTARGGLKSHEQFF.

This clonotype was observed many times. The chain uses TRBV6-2 or TRBV6-3 and TRBJ1-6; unclear D gene. Germline lookup yields CDR1 MNHEY and CDR2 SVGEGT. The V and J ends lost 6 bases and 7 bases respectively, with 22 bases between them. The CDR3 totals 17 residues. CDR3 region: CASREREDPPGNSPLHF. The DNA of the CDR3 is TGTGCCAGCAGAGAGAGAGAGGATCCCCCTGGGAATTCACCCCTCCACTTT.

Concerning this clonotype itself: A much larger clonotype is one base distant, so this may be a read error. This chain uses TRBV20-1 with TRBJ2-3; maybe TRBD2 (6 bases). V was pared by 6 bases and J by 8 bases, with 18 bases between. CDR1 DFQATT and CDR2 SNEGSKA come from the germline V gene (reference sequence). This CDR3 contains 13 residues. CDR3 in amino acids: CSARRGDSGTQYF. The CDR3 DNA reads TGCAGTGCGAGGCGGGGAGACAGTGGTACGCAGTATTTT.

This chain links TRBV20-1 with TRBJ2-5; 11 nucleotides line up with TRBD2. J gave up 1 base and V 0 bases, and 10 bases lay outside the gene matches. Germline lookup yields CDR1 DFQATT and CDR2 SNEGSKA (reference sequence). CDR3 length: 18 amino acids. Here the CDR3 reads CSARDIFQTSGVQETQYF. In nucleotides, the CDR3 is TGCAGTGCTAGAGATATTTTCCAGACTAGCGGGGTCCAAGAGACCCAGTACTTC.

This clonotype has at least ten counts. The rearrangement uses TRBV7-2 and TRBJ2-5; perhaps TRBD2 as D (5 bases). The CDR3 totals 14 residues. V was shortened by 2 bases and J by 5 bases, with 12 bases between the two germline ends. CDR1 and CDR2 (germline): SGHTA, FQGNSA. The chain's CDR3 is CASSLQPSYETQYF. The CDR3 bases are TGTGCCAGCAGCTTACAGCCTAGCTACGAGACCCAGTACTTC.

This clonotype was observed many times. This chain connects TRBV7-3 to TRBJ2-2; D remains unclear. The germline gives CDR1 SGHTA, CDR2 FQGTGA. Trimming cost V 5 bases and J 3 bases, with 7 bases left between them. This CDR3 region has 13 residues. CDR3 region: CASSTRHTGELFF. The CDR3, as DNA: TGTGCCAGCAGCACCCGACACACCGGGGAGCTGTTTTTT.

In this sample, this clonotype turned up many times. This rearrangement joins TRBV29-1 to TRBJ2-4, with D perhaps given as TRBD1 or TRBD2 (5 bases each). The CDR3 covers 13 residues. Per the germline V gene, CDR1 is SQVTM and CDR2 is ANQGSEA. Trimming removed 4 bases at V and 5 bases at J, with 12 bases between. DNA for the CDR3: TGCAGCGTTGGGGTGGGACGGGAAAACATTCAGTACTTC. Its translation is CSVGVGRENIQYF.

This chain uses TRBV5-1 with TRBJ1-2, with 11 nucleotides matching TRBD1. This CDR3 contains 16 residues. Losses at the gene ends were 0 bases for V and 8 bases for J; bases not matched to a gene: 9. CDR1 SGHRS and CDR2 YFSETQ come from the germline V gene. The CDR3 protein is CASSLVPGQGAQGYTF. The CDR3 nucleotides read TGCGCCAGCAGCTTGGTCCCCGGACAGGGGGCGCAGGGCTACACCTTC.

This CDR3 reads CSARPPGQWTEAFF. The CDR3 DNA reads as TGCAGTGCTAGACCCCCGGGACAGTGGACTGAAGCTTTCTTT. The V call is TRBV20-1, the J call TRBJ1-1; the match to TRBD1 covers 7 bases. The V and J ends lost 2 bases and 5 bases, in that order; junction bases with no gene match: 8. Germline loops: CDR1 DFQATT, CDR2 SNEGSKA (reference sequence). The length of the CDR3 is 14 residues.